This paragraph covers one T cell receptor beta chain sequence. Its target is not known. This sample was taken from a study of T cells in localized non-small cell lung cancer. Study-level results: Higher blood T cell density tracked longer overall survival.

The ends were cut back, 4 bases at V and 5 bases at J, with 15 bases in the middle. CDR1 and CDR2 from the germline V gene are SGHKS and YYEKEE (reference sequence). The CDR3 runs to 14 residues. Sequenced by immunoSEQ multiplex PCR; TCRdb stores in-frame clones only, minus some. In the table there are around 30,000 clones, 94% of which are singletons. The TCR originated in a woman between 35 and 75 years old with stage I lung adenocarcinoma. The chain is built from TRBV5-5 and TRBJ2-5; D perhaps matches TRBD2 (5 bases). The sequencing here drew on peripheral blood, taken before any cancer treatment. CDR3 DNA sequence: TGTGCCAGCAGCGAGGATGGTTGGGAGGAGACCCAGTACTTC. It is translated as CASSEDGWEETQYF.